This paragraph reports one TCR beta chain. Its antigen is currently unknown. Using immunoSEQ multiplex PCR, the repertoire was profiled, and TCRdb retains in-frame clones only, with some absent. The sample contains tens of thousands of clones, 55% to 75% of which appear only once. Documented time point: week 11, during vaccination. Doses consisted of 300 ug of mutant IDH1 20-mer peptide each, paired with topical imiquimod. The sample originates from a study of a mutant IDH1 vaccine in newly diagnosed glioma. On the study more broadly: Pretreatment consisted of radiotherapy, temozolomide, or both, with most receiving both.

V lost 5 bases, J lost 2 bases, and 16 bases lay in between. This CDR3 is built from 16 residues. Germline CDR1 reads KGHSH; CDR2 reads LQKENI. The source was peripheral blood mononuclear cells (PBMCs), collected from a glioma patient whose treatment included an IDH1 peptide vaccine. The J gene is TRBJ1-3, the V gene TRBV18; D not resolved. This TCR came from a man aged 18 to 30 with glioma. Some clones in this sample may be carry-over from other donors' samples. The CDR3 DNA reads TGTGCCAGCTCAAATCGACAACGAGGGACTGGAAACACCATATATTTT. Translated: CASSNRQRGTGNTIYF. Together with reference TRBV18 and TRBJ1-3, the CDR3 gives the full variable domain: NAGVMQNPRHLVRRRGQEARLRCSPMKGHSHVYWYRQLPEEGLKFMVYLQKENIIDESGMPKERFSAEFPKEGPSILRIQQVVRGDSAAYFCASSNRQRGTGNTIYFGEGSWLTVV.